One sample yielded the 12 T cell receptor beta chains listed below, sequenced in a study of shared clonotypes between healthy human individuals. Here immunoSEQ multiplex PCR was the method, and the copy in TCRdb shows in-frame clones only, minus some. Altogether hundreds of thousands of clones are present, about 80% being singletons, with the ten largest covering under 2%. The material sequenced was memory CD4+ T cells sorted from blood. Subset of the sample: CD45RA-negative fraction. The origin of the receptors is a woman in her thirties in good health.

This sequence joins TRBV5-1 and TRBJ2-5, with unresolved D. Deletions cut 4 bases from V and 2 bases from J, with 15 bases between. The germline V gene has CDR1 SGHRS and CDR2 YFSETQ. This CDR3 contains 15 residues. The CDR3 sequence is CASSLQSQRQETQYF. The CDR3 DNA follows: TGCGCCAGCAGCCTTCAAAGTCAGAGGCAAGAGACCCAGTACTTC.

This clone was picked up one time. The rearrangement uses TRBV5-1 and TRBJ2-5; D may be TRBD2 (5 bases). Germline assignment: CDR1 SGHRS and CDR2 YFSETQ. The CDR3 consists of 14 residues. Trimming removed 4 bases from V and 5 bases from J, with 15 bases in between. The CDR3 DNA reads as TGCGCCAGCAGCGTCGGAACTAGTGGGGAGACCCAGTACTTC. Its protein is CASSVGTSGETQYF.

The chain uses TRBV11-3 and TRBJ1-1; TRBD1 agrees at 9 bases. The CDR3 sequence is 15 residues long. V lost 4 bases and J lost 5; bases outside the gene matches: 8. The germline V gene encodes CDR1 SGHNT and CDR2 YENEEA. The CDR3 loop is CASSSNRGQMTEAFF. The CDR3 nucleotides are TGTGCCAGCAGCTCGAACAGGGGGCAGATGACTGAAGCTTTCTTT.

CDR3 protein: CASKGPLNTEAFF. CDR3 nucleotides: TGCGCCAGCAAAGGACCGCTGAACACTGAAGCTTTCTTT. The rearrangement uses TRBV5-1 and TRBJ1-1; D call uncertain. Germline lookup yields CDR1 SGHRS and CDR2 YFSETQ. Trimming took off 6 bases at V and 0 bases at J, with 9 bases between the two ends. CDR3 length: 13 amino acids.

For this clone: The sample holds other DNA sequences that translate to the same CDR3. The chain employs TRBV5-1 and TRBJ2-2; D is perhaps TRBD1 (6 bases). The CDR3 has 14 amino acids. Trimming took 2 bases from V and 4 from J, leaving 9 bases between them. From germline, CDR1 is SGHRS and CDR2 YFSETQ. The DNA for the CDR3 is TGCGCCAGCAGCTTACAGGGCTTCACCGGGGAGCTGTTTTTT. Protein product: CASSLQGFTGELFF.

The V gene is TRBV15, the J gene TRBJ2-2, with 8 bases lining up with TRBD2. There are 14 residues in the CDR3. The germline CDR1 and CDR2 sequences are LNHNV and YYDKDF (reference sequence). The V gene end was trimmed by 6 bases and the J gene end by 5 bases; junction bases not matched to a gene: 5. The CDR3 loop is CATRGSGKTGELFF. As DNA, the CDR3 is TGTGCCACCAGAGGTAGCGGGAAGACCGGGGAGCTGTTTTTT.

The chain links TRBV7-9 to TRBJ2-7, with 9 bases aligning to TRBD2. Trimming cost V 4 bases and J 4 bases; bases outside gene matches: 11. The CDR3 extends over 16 amino acids. Germline V gene sequence: CDR1 SEHNR, CDR2 FQNEAQ (reference sequence). CDR3 coding DNA: TGTGCCAGCAGCTCCGAACCTAGCGGGATGATATACGAGCAGTACTTC. Amino acids: CASSSEPSGMIYEQYF.

In this sample, this clone turned up a few times. The chain combines TRBV6-1 with TRBJ1-2; no reliable D call. Germline V gene sequence: CDR1 MNHNS, CDR2 SASEGT. This CDR3 is 12 amino acids long. V was trimmed by 5 bases and J by 7 bases, leaving 11 bases between them. The chain's CDR3 is CASSIEGSGYTF. The CDR3 DNA reads TGTGCCAGCAGTATAGAAGGGAGTGGCTACACCTTC.

V and J are TRBV28 and TRBJ1-3, with D possibly matching TRBD1 (6 bases). The germline gives CDR1 MDHEN, CDR2 SYDVKM. The CDR3 consists of 15 residues. Trimming shortened V by 5 bases and J by 3 bases, and 14 bases separated the two germline ends. The CDR3 DNA reads as TGTGCCAGCAGTGAGCAAGGGGGGTTTGGAAACACCATATATTTT. Protein product: CASSEQGGFGNTIYF.

The genes are TRBV6-5 and TRBJ1-1; D possibly corresponds to TRBD1 (6 bases). Germline V CDR1 and CDR2: MNHEY, SVGAGI. The V and J ends lost 5 bases and 3 bases respectively, with 16 bases between them. The CDR3 runs to 15 residues. For the CDR3, the DNA is TGTGCCAGCAGTCCAGGACAGACGGGTTACACTGAAGCTTTCTTT. Protein: CASSPGQTGYTEAFF.

The gene calls are TRBV5-6 and TRBJ2-1; D is possibly TRBD1 or TRBD2 (5 bases each). This CDR3 comprises 16 residues. The germline V gene has CDR1 SGHDT and CDR2 YYEEEE. Deletions cut 4 bases from V and 2 bases from J, with 16 bases between. CDR3: CASSLDRGRTYNEQFF. Written as DNA, the CDR3 is TGTGCCAGCAGCCTGGACCGGGGACGGACCTACAATGAGCAGTTCTTC.

This clone showed up many times. Other DNA sequences in this sample translate to the same CDR3. CDR3 DNA: TGTGCCAGCAGTCGGACGGGACAGAATCAGCCCCAGCATTTT. Residues: CASSRTGQNQPQHF. The chain carries TRBV9 and TRBJ1-5; 7 nucleotides align to TRBD1. The germline V gene encodes CDR1 SGDLS and CDR2 YYNGEE. There are 14 residues in the CDR3. Trimming cost V 5 bases and J 4 bases; bases outside gene matches: 6.